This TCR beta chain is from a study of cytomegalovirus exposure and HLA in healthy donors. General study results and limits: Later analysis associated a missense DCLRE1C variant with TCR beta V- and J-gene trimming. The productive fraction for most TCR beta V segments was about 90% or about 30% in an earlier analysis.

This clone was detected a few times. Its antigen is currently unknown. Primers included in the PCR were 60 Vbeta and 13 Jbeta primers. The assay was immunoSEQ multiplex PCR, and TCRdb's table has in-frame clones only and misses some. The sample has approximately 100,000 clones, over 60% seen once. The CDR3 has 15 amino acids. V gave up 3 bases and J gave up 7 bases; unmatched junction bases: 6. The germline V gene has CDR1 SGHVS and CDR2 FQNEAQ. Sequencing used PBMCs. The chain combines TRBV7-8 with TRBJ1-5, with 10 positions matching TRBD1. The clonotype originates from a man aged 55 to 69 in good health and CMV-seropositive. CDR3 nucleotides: TGTGCCAGCAGCTTCGACAGGGGGCTTGAACAGCCCCAGCATTTT. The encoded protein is CASSFDRGLEQPQHF.